Below, 10 T cell receptor beta chains from the same sample are listed, as sequenced in a study of identical twins (dated by TCRdb to 2016 to 2017). Receptors were amplified or captured by 5' RACE. These reads were obtained on an Illumina HiSeq 2000. TCRdb ran its own pipeline on the public reads, namely fastp trimming at Q25 and MiXCR clone calling, and kept in-frame beta chains. When rows share a CDR3 protein, they turn into one entry using the most common DNA and genes. The table for this sample lists about 460,000 distinct CDR3 sequences; 12% to 15% of them were counted only once. The ten largest account for roughly 0.56% of the sample. The same data also went into a second study, on yellow fever vaccine responses in identical twins.

Sequenced sample: CD4+ T cells sorted from blood. Receptors originate from a woman under 30 in good health.

The V gene is TRBV6-5, the J gene TRBJ1-3; the D gene is possibly TRBD1 (6 bases). The V end was cut by 5 bases, the J end by 5 bases, with 19 bases between. The length of the CDR3 is 16 residues. Looked up from germline, CDR1 is MNHEY and CDR2 is SVGAGI. The DNA for the CDR3 is TGTGCCAGCAGTCCTCGAGGGGGAGCGAGTAGAAACACCATATATTTT. It yields the protein CASSPRGGASRNTIYF.

This clonotype showed up just a few times. V gene TRBV20-1 combines with J gene TRBJ2-1; D is unresolved. Trimming left V 0 bases short and J 8 bases short, with 14 bases between. The CDR3 contains 14 residues. The germline CDR1 and CDR2 sequences are DFQATT and SNEGSKA (reference sequence). CDR3 sequence (DNA): TGCAGTGCTAGAGATTCCCACACCCTCCATGAGCAGTTCTTC. It encodes CSARDSHTLHEQFF.

This clonotype was detected a few times. V usage is TRBV6-5 and J usage is TRBJ2-3; D not resolved. Germline V lookup: CDR1 MNHEY, CDR2 SVGAGI. The CDR3 has 15 amino acids. Trimming cost V 5 bases and J 3 bases, with 15 bases left between them. In nucleotides, the CDR3 is TGTGCCAGCAGTACTTACTTGGGATCAACAGATACGCAGTATTTT. Residues: CASSTYLGSTDTQYF.

The V and J genes are TRBV18 and TRBJ1-6; D call uncertain. Germline V CDR1 and CDR2: KGHSH, LQKENI. CDR3 length: 15 residues. Trimming shortened V by 2 bases and J by 7 bases, and 12 bases separated the two germline ends. Here the CDR3 reads CASSPAGAGNSPLHF. The CDR3 region has the DNA TGTGCCAGCTCACCAGCAGGCGCGGGGAATTCACCCCTCCACTTT.

The chain recombines TRBV29-1 with TRBJ1-2; maybe TRBD1 (6 bases). Between the trimmed V and J ends, which lost 6 bases and 5 bases, there was a span of 19 bases. The CDR3 spans 14 residues. Germline V gene data show CDR1 as SQVTM and CDR2 as ANQGSEA. CDR3 loop: CSVLGTIASYGYTF. DNA for the CDR3: TGCAGCGTCCTTGGGACAATCGCGAGTTATGGCTACACCTTC.

This clonotype was counted only a few times. The chain's CDR3 is CASRRGLNTEAFF. The DNA of the CDR3 is TGTGCCAGCAGGCGAGGGCTGAACACTGAAGCTTTCTTT. The chain joins TRBV27 to TRBJ1-1, with D unresolved. With 6 bases removed from V and 0 bases from J, the gap between germline ends came to 8 bases. CDR1 and CDR2 from the germline V gene are MNHEY and SMNVEV (reference sequence). The CDR3 is 13 amino acids.

This clonotype was found a few times. The V gene is TRBV5-6, the J gene TRBJ1-6, with a possible D match to TRBD1 (5 bases). The ends were cut back, 4 bases at V and 4 bases at J, with 15 bases in the middle. The CDR3 consists of 16 residues. Germline CDR1 SGHDT, CDR2 YYEEEE. CDR3: CASSPDGAKYNSPLHF. CDR3 DNA sequence: TGTGCCAGCAGCCCCGACGGGGCCAAGTATAATTCACCCCTCCACTTT.

V and J are TRBV3-1 and TRBJ2-7, with unresolved D. The CDR3 is made up of 15 amino acids. Deletions cut 1 base from V and 3 bases from J, with 13 bases between. CDR1 is LGHDT and CDR2 is YNNKEL in the germline V gene (reference sequence). The CDR3 spells CASSQGGFASYEQYF. The CDR3 DNA reads as TGTGCCAGCAGCCAAGGTGGGTTTGCCAGCTACGAGCAGTACTTC.

The sample holds a few counts of this clonotype. V and J are TRBV27 and TRBJ2-6, with D possibly matching TRBD1 (6 bases). With 6 bases removed from V and 0 bases from J, the gap between germline ends came to 18 bases. CDR1 and CDR2 (germline): MNHEY, SMNVEV (reference sequence). This CDR3 region has 18 residues. CDR3 region: CASSEHRTGTSGANVLTF. The CDR3 DNA is TGTGCCAGCAGCGAACATCGTACAGGGACCTCTGGGGCCAACGTCCTGACTTTC.

This clonotype was detected once. The CDR3 spells CSARGGSTYEQYF. The CDR3 DNA reads TGCAGTGCTAGGGGCGGGAGTACCTACGAGCAGTACTTC. V and J are TRBV20-1 and TRBJ2-7; 7 nucleotides match TRBD2. This CDR3 is built from 13 residues. The germline V gene encodes CDR1 DFQATT and CDR2 SNEGSKA (reference sequence). Trimming removed 3 bases from V and 2 bases from J; junction bases left unmatched: 4.